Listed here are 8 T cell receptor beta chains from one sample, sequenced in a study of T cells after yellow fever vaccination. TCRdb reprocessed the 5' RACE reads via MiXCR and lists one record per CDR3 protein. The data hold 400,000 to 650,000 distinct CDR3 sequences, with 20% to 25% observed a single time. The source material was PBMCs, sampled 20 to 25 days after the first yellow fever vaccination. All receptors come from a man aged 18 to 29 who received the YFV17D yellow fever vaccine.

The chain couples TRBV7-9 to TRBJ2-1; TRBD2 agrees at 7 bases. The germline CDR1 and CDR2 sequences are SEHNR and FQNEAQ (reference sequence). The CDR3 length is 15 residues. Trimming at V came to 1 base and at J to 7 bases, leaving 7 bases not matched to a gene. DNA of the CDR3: TGTGCCAGCAGCTTAGGTGGGCGGGGGAGGAATGAGCAGTTCTTC. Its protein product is CASSLGGRGRNEQFF.

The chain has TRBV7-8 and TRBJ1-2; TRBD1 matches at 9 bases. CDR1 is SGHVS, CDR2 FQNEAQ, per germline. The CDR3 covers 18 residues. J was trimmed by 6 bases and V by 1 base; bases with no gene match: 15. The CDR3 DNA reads TGTGCCAGCAGCTTAGTCGGGGCAACAGGGGGCGATCGGGATGGCTACACCTTC. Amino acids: CASSLVGATGGDRDGYTF.

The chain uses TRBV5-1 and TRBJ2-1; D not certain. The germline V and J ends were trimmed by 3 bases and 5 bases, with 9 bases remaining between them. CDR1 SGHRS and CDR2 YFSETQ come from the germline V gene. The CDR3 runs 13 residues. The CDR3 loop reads CASSSRIDNEQFF. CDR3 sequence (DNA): TGCGCCAGCAGCTCAAGGATCGACAATGAGCAGTTCTTC.

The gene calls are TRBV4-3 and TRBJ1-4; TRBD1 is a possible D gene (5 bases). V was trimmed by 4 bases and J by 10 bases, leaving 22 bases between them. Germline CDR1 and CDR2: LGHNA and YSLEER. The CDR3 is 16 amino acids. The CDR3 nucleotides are TGCGCCAGCAGCCCCTTGGTAGGGGCCGGCGCTGGAAAACTGTTTTTT. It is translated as CASSPLVGAGAGKLFF.

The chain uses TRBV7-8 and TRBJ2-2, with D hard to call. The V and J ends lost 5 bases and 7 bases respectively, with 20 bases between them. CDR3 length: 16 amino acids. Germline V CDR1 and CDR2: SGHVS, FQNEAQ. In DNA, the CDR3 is TGTGCCAGCAGCGTTAACCCCCTTGCAGGCGGCGGGGAGCTGTTTTTT. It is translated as CASSVNPLAGGGELFF.

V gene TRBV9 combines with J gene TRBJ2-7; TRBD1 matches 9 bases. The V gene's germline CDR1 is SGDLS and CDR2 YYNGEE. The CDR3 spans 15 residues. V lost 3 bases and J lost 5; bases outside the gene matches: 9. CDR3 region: CASSDPGTGRDEQYF. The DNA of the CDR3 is TGTGCCAGCAGCGATCCCGGGACAGGGAGGGACGAGCAGTACTTC.

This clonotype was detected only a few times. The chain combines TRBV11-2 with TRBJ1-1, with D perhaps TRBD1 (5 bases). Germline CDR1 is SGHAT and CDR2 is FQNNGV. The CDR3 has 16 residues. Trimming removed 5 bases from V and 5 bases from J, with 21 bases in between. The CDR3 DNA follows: TGTGCCAGCAGCCTCTTCGGACGGGGCTTTGGGACTGAAGCTTTCTTT. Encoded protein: CASSLFGRGFGTEAFF.

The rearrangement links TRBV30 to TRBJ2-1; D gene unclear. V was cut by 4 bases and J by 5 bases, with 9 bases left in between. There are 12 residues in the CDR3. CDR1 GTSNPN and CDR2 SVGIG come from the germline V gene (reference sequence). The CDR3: CAWNNGNNEQFF. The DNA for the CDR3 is TGTGCCTGGAACAACGGAAACAATGAGCAGTTCTTC.